This T cell receptor (beta chain) was profiled in a study of blood T cell repertoires in COVID-19. Study background: From T cells, B-cell-depleted T cells, or PBMCs came the material, which was cDNA or gDNA.

The junction had 6 bases not matched to a gene; V was cut back by 7 bases and J by 3 bases. The germline V gene has CDR1 SGHNT and CDR2 YYREEE (reference sequence). This CDR3 is 13 amino acids long. This table comes from immunoSEQ multiplex PCR, and its TCRdb copy is limited to in-frame clones, with some not included. The sample comprises a few hundred thousand clones, more than 80% of which are singletons, and 5% to 7.5% rests with the top ten. The genes are TRBV5-4 and TRBJ2-5, with TRBD1 matching over 7 bases. The sample taken for sequencing was peripheral blood. The receptor's source is a man in his late teens or twenties who had recovered from COVID-19. CDR3 sequence reads: CASGLTGEETQYF. CDR3 nucleotide sequence: TGTGCCAGCGGTCTAACAGGGGAAGAGACCCAGTACTTC. The variable domain in full, with the rest retrieved from reference TRBV5-4 and TRBJ2-5, is ETGVTQSPTHLIKTRGQQVTLRCSSQSGHNTVSWYQQALGQGPQFIFQYYREEENGRGNFPPRFSGLQFPNYSSELNVNALELDDSALYLCASGLTGEETQYFGPGTRLLVL.